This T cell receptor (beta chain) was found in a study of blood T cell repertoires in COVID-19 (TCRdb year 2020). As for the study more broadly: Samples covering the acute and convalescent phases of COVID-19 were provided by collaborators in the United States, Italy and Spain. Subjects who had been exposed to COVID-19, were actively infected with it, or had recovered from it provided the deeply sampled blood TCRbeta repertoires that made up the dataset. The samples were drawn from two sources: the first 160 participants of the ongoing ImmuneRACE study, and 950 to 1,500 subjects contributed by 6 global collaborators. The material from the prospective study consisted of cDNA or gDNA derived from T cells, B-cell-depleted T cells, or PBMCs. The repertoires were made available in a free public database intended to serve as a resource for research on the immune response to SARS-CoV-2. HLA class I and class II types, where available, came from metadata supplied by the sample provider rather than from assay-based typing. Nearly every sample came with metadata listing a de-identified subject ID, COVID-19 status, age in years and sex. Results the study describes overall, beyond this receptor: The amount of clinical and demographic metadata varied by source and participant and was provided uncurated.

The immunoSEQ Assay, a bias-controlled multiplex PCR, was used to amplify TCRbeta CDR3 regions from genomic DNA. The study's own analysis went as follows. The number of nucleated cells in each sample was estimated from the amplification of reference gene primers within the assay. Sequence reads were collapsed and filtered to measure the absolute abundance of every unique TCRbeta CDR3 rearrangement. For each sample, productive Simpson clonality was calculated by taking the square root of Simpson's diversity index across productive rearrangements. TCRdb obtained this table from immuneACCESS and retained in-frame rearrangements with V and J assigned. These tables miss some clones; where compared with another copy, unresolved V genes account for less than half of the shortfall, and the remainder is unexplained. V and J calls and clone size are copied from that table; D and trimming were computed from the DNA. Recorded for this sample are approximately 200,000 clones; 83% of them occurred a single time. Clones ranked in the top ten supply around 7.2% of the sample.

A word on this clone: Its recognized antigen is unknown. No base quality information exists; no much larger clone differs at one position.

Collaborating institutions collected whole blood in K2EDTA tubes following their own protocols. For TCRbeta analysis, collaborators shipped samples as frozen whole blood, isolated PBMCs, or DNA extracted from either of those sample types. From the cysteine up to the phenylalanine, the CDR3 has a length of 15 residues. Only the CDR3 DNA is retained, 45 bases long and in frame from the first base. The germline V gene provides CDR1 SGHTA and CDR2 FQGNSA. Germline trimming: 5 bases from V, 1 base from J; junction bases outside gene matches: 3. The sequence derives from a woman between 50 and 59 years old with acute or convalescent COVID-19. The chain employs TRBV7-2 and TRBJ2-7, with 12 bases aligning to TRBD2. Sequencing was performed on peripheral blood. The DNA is TGTGCCAGCAGCAGACTAGCGGGAGTGTCCTACGAGCAGTACTTC. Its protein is CASSRLAGVSYEQYF.